This entry lists 25 T cell receptor beta chains sequenced from one sample in a study of T cell responses to AZD1222 COVID-19 vaccine (dated by TCRdb to the early 2020s). To prepare the library, the immunoSEQ multiplex PCR assay was applied. Held by TCRdb, this immuneACCESS table contains in-frame sequences only and omits some clones. Under half of the omission traces to an unresolved V gene where checked; the cause of the rest is unknown. Within this sample are 150,000 to 160,000 clones, with just over 90% of them counted one time only. Less than 2% of the sample belongs to the ten largest clones. This specimen's time point label, per the study, means: baseline before first vaccination. This sample comprised peripheral blood, obtained on day 0 of AZD1222 vaccination. The receptors were sampled from an adult in good health.

The genes are TRBV5-1 and TRBJ1-3; no clear D gene. Germline-derived CDR1 and CDR2 are SGHRS and YFSETQ. Trimming removed 1 base from V and 4 bases from J, with 12 bases in between. CDR3 length equals 15 residues. The DNA for the CDR3 is TGCGCCAGCAGCTTGCAGTCGGGGTCAGGAAACACCATATATTTT. Encoded protein: CASSLQSGSGNTIYF.

J is TRBJ1-5 and V is TRBV4-2, with no clear D. This CDR3 comprises 16 residues. From germline, CDR1 is LGHNA and CDR2 YNFKEQ. Trimming stripped 1 base from V and 0 bases from J, with 10 bases between. CDR3 region: CASSQGELDSNQPQHF. The CDR3 DNA sequence: TGTGCCAGCAGCCAAGGAGAATTGGATAGCAATCAGCCCCAGCATTTT.

The chain uses TRBV15 and TRBJ2-7; TRBD1 or TRBD2 may be the D gene (5 bases each). The CDR3 covers 14 residues. CDR1 is LNHNV, CDR2 YYDKDF, per germline (reference sequence). Trimming took 0 bases from V and 7 from J, leaving 13 bases between them. The CDR3 DNA reads TGTGCCACCAGCAGAGACTTCGGGGCGAGAGAGCAGTACTTC. Encoded protein: CATSRDFGAREQYF.

This chain connects TRBV6-2 or TRBV6-3 to TRBJ2-1; D is perhaps TRBD1 (5 bases). V gave up 0 bases and J gave up 0 bases, with 18 bases separating them. The CDR3 runs to 19 residues. In germline, CDR1 is MNHEY, CDR2 SVGEGT. CDR3 loop: CASSYSIALGLDSYNEQFF. The DNA of the CDR3 is TGTGCCAGCAGTTACTCGATCGCCCTGGGGCTGGACTCCTACAATGAGCAGTTCTTC.

This rearrangement joins TRBV28 to TRBJ2-2, with D unresolved. The CDR3 covers 15 residues. Germline CDR1 MDHEN, CDR2 SYDVKM. Trimming cost V 1 base and J 6 bases, with 12 bases left between them. As DNA, the CDR3 is TGTGCCAGCAGTTTATCATTGTCCCTTCCCGGGGAGCTGTTTTTT. Its translation: CASSLSLSLPGELFF. The whole variable domain, remainder taken from reference TRBV28 and TRBJ2-2, is DVKVTQSSRYLVKRTGEKVFLECVQDMDHENMFWYRQDPGLGLRLIYFSYDVKMKEKGDIPEGYSVSREKKERFSLILESASTNQTSMYLCASSLSLSLPGELFFGEGSRLTVL.

The chain has TRBV2 and TRBJ1-1; 8 bases are a match to TRBD1. Per the germline V gene, CDR1 is SNHLY and CDR2 is FYNNEI. CDR3 size: 14 residues. The trim removed 3 bases at V and 2 bases at J, leaving 2 bases unmatched. CDR3: CASSDGQGNTEAFF. Here the CDR3 DNA reads TGTGCCAGCAGTGACGGACAGGGCAACACTGAAGCTTTCTTT.

The chain links TRBV28 to TRBJ2-7, with D unresolved. Germline-derived CDR1 and CDR2 are MDHEN and SYDVKM. V dropped 2 bases and J dropped 0 bases, with 8 bases sitting between them. The CDR3 has 14 residues. The CDR3, as DNA: TGTGCCAGCAGTTTAAGTGGGAACTCCTACGAGCAGTACTTC. Encoded protein: CASSLSGNSYEQYF.

DNA of the CDR3: TGTGCCAGCTCACGCGGACGAGGGGAAAATGAGCAGTTCTTC. It yields the protein CASSRGRGENEQFF. The chain recombines TRBV18 with TRBJ2-1; D tentatively fits TRBD1 or TRBD2 (5 bases each). The germline CDR1 and CDR2 sequences are KGHSH and LQKENI. Deletions cut 4 bases from V and 7 bases from J, with 14 bases between. This CDR3 comprises 14 residues.

This clone has a single count. At one end, the junction sequence differs from germline, possibly due to a read error. The V and J genes are TRBV7-7 and TRBJ2-1, with TRBD2 matching over 7 bases. The CDR3 runs to 15 residues. Germline assignment: CDR1 SSHAT and CDR2 FNYEAQ (reference sequence). As DNA, the CDR3 is TGTGCTAGCAGCTTAGAGGGAGGGCCGTTCAATGAGCAGTTCTTC. Translated, it gives CASSLEGGPFNEQFF. Full variable domain (remainder filled in from reference TRBV7-7 and TRBJ2-1): GAGVSQSPRYKVTKRGQDVTLRCDPISSHATLYWYQQALGQGPEFLTYFNYEAQPDKSGLPSDRFSAERPEGSISTLTIQRTEQRDSAMYRCASSLEGGPFNEQFFGPGTRLTVL.

This rearrangement joins TRBV7-9 to TRBJ2-7; 8 bases agree with TRBD2. V lost 1 base and J lost 3; bases outside the gene matches: 2. The CDR3 runs 14 residues. Germline values: CDR1 SEHNR, CDR2 FQNEAQ (reference sequence). For the CDR3, the DNA is TGTGCCAGCAGCTTAGGGACTAGCCGCTACGAGCAGTACTTC. Protein product: CASSLGTSRYEQYF.

The rearrangement uses TRBV6-6 and TRBJ2-7; the match to TRBD1 covers 10 bases. Germline CDR1 is MNHNY and CDR2 is SVGAGI (reference sequence). The junction had 7 bases not matched to a gene; V was cut back by 6 bases and J by 2 bases. This CDR3 region has 15 residues. The DNA of the CDR3 is TGTGCCAGCAGATTGGACAGGGGGTACGCCTACGAGCAGTACTTC. It translates to CASRLDRGYAYEQYF.

The CDR3 here is CASEQGDEQYF. DNA for the CDR3: TGTGCCAGTGAGCAGGGTGACGAGCAGTACTTC. The chain employs TRBV18 and TRBJ2-7; maybe TRBD1 (5 bases). Germline V gene lookup returns CDR1 KGHSH and CDR2 LQKENI. V was cut by 9 bases and J by 5 bases, with 11 bases left in between. The length of the CDR3 is 11 residues.

The V gene is TRBV4-3, the J gene TRBJ2-7, with D unclear. CDR1 and CDR2 from the germline V gene are LGHNA and YSLEER. V was cut by 1 base and J by 5 bases, with 12 bases left in between. This CDR3 region has 14 residues. The CDR3 nucleotides are TGCGCCAGCAGCCAAGTTGTAGGTGCGGACGAGCAGTACTTC. It translates to CASSQVVGADEQYF.

The V and J genes are TRBV4-1 and TRBJ2-1, with 7 nucleotides matching TRBD2. The germline gives CDR1 MGHRA, CDR2 YSYEKL. This CDR3 is built from 17 residues. Germline trimming cut 1 base from V and 1 base from J; bases unmatched to any gene: 7. CDR3 DNA sequence: TGCGCCAGCAGCCAAGTTGTGCGGGAGCGTTCCTACAATGAGCAGTTCTTC. Its protein product is CASSQVVRERSYNEQFF.

This chain connects TRBV9 to TRBJ2-3, with D possibly TRBD1 on 5 matching bases. From germline, CDR1 is SGDLS and CDR2 YYNGEE. This CDR3 has 15 residues. The ends were cut back, 1 base at V and 1 base at J, with 10 bases in the middle. CDR3 in DNA: TGTGCCAGCAGCGTACAGTCCAGGGGCACAGATACGCAGTATTTT. It translates to CASSVQSRGTDTQYF.

CDR3 nucleotides: TGTGCCAGCAGCTTGACGGGGGCGCCTAATTCACCCCTCCACTTT. Amino acids: CASSLTGAPNSPLHF. This chain joins TRBV5-5 and TRBJ1-6; possibly TRBD1 for D (6 bases). Trimming took off 1 base at V and 6 bases at J, with 11 bases between the two ends. Germline V lookup: CDR1 SGHKS, CDR2 YYEKEE (reference sequence). The CDR3 contains 15 residues.

V is TRBV28 and J is TRBJ2-7; D is possibly TRBD2 (5 bases). This CDR3 has 15 residues. Germline V gene data show CDR1 as MDHEN and CDR2 as SYDVKM. The V gene lost 2 bases and the J gene lost 0 bases, with 11 bases spanning the gap. CDR3 DNA sequence: TGTGCCAGCAGTTTAAGCGGCAGGACCTCCTACGAGCAGTACTTC. Its translation is CASSLSGRTSYEQYF.

The chain combines TRBV6-5 with TRBJ2-1, with 9 nucleotides matching TRBD2. Germline V lookup: CDR1 MNHEY, CDR2 SVGAGI. The V gene end was trimmed by 5 bases and the J gene end by 3 bases; junction bases not matched to a gene: 5. The CDR3 has 15 amino acids. CDR3 sequence: CASSPSGNGYNEQFF. DNA of the CDR3: TGTGCCAGCAGTCCTAGCGGGAACGGCTACAATGAGCAGTTCTTC.

V usage is TRBV10-3 and J usage is TRBJ1-6; D is undetermined. V lost 1 base and J 4 bases, leaving 5 bases between the germline ends. Germline CDR1 is ENHRY and CDR2 is SYGVKD. The CDR3 has 14 amino acids. The CDR3 protein is CAISEWQYNSPLHF. CDR3 DNA sequence: TGTGCCATCAGTGAGTGGCAGTATAATTCACCCCTCCACTTT.

The genes are TRBV7-2 and TRBJ2-7, with D unresolved. V lost 4 bases to trimming and J lost 3 bases, with 4 bases between them. Germline CDR1 SGHTA, CDR2 FQGNSA. The CDR3 length is 11 residues. CDR3 in DNA: TGTGCCAGCAGCTCGGACTACGAGCAGTACTTC. As protein: CASSSDYEQYF.

The chain couples TRBV29-1 to TRBJ1-3; TRBD1 matches 8 bases. Unmatched junction bases numbered 6, after V lost 6 bases and J lost 2 bases. This CDR3 region has 14 residues. The V gene's germline CDR1 is SQVTM and CDR2 ANQGSEA. CDR3 in DNA: TGCAGCGTCCTTAAGACAGGGGCTGGAAACACCATATATTTT. Protein: CSVLKTGAGNTIYF. Using reference TRBV29-1 and TRBJ1-3 for the parts outside the CDR3, the full variable domain is SAVISQKPSRDICQRGTSLTIQCQVDSQVTMMFWYRQQPGQSLTLIATANQGSEATYESGFVIDKFPISRPNLTFSTLTVSNMSPEDSSIYLCSVLKTGAGNTIYFGEGSWLTVV.

The J gene is TRBJ1-2, the V gene TRBV10-3, with 9 bases fitting TRBD1. Germline values: CDR1 ENHRY, CDR2 SYGVKD. Losses at the gene ends were 1 base for V and 8 bases for J; bases not matched to a gene: 5. The CDR3 is 14 amino acids. This chain's CDR3 is CAISELDRGEGYTF. The CDR3 bases are TGTGCCATCAGTGAGTTGGACAGGGGCGAGGGCTACACCTTC.

Here the CDR3 reads CASSFRGNSNQPQHF. The CDR3 bases are TGTGCCAGCAGCTTCAGGGGAAATAGCAATCAGCCCCAGCATTTT. V gene TRBV7-8 combines with J gene TRBJ1-5; D is perhaps TRBD1 (6 bases). Germline assignment: CDR1 SGHVS and CDR2 FQNEAQ. V lost 3 bases, J lost 0 bases, and 9 bases lay in between. The CDR3 runs to 15 residues.

The chain carries TRBV19 and TRBJ1-5; D gene uncertain. Trimming left V 6 bases short and J 6 bases short, with 15 bases between. The CDR3 totals 14 residues. Germline V lookup: CDR1 LNHDA, CDR2 SQIVND (reference sequence). CDR3 sequence (DNA): TGTGCCAGTAGCGTACGGGGTTGGAGTCAGCCCCAGCATTTT. Protein product: CASSVRGWSQPQHF.

On this clone itself: A junction boundary mismatches the germline segment, possibly from a read error. The V call is TRBV6-5, the J call TRBJ1-1; D unclear. The germline gives CDR1 MNHEY, CDR2 SVGAGI. This CDR3 comprises 10 residues. As DNA, the CDR3 is TGTGCCAGCAGTCACTCAGGTGCTTTCTTT. It is translated as CASSHSGAFF.